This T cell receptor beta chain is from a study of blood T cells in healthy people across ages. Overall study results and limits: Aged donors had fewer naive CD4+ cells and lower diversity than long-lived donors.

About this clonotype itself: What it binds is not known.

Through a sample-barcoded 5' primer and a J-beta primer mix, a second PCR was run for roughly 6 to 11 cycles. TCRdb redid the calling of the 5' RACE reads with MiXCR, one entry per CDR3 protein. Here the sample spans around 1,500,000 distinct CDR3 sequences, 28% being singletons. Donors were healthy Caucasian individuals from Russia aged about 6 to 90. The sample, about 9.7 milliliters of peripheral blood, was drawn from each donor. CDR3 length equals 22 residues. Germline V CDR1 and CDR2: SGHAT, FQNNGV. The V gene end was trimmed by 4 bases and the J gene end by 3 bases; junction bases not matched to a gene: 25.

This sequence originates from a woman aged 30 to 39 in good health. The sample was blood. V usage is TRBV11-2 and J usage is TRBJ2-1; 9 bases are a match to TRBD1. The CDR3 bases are TGTGCCAGCAGCTCAATAAGATCGGGACAGGGTAGGACCCAGTTGAGCTACAATGAGCAGTTCTTC. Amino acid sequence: CASSSIRSGQGRTQLSYNEQFF.